Each of the 3 T cell receptor beta chains below was sequenced from the same sample in a study of T cells in Graves' hyperthyroidism and ophthalmopathy. Amplification yielded TCR beta CDR3 regions, with RNA transcripts as the source. First-round RT-PCR targeting the TCR CDR3 was performed with the HTBI primer set. TCRdb independently ran MiXCR on the multiplex PCR reads; one entry per CDR3 protein. This repertoire shows 350,000 to 400,000 distinct CDR3 sequences, roughly 13% found once; its top ten account for 9.5% to 11%. The sequencing sample was made of blood. The receptors here all came from a woman aged 55-75 years with Graves' hyperthyroidism.

A single count supports this clonotype. Mismatch with germline at one junction end may stem from a read error. The chain joins TRBV5-5 to TRBJ2-7, with TRBD1 identical over 7 bases. Judging by the DNA end, TRBJ2-1 fits better; the J call may be wrong. Per the germline V gene, CDR1 is SGHKS and CDR2 is YYEKEE (reference sequence). This CDR3 is built from 14 residues. The CDR3 protein is CASSLRQGSYEQFF. DNA of the CDR3: TGCGCCAGCAGCTTAAGACAGGGCTCCTACGAGCAGTTCTTC.

This clonotype was seen ten or more times. This chain connects TRBV5-4 to TRBJ1-1; TRBD1 matches at 7 bases. From germline, CDR1 is SGHNT and CDR2 YYREEE (reference sequence). V trimming: 3 bases; J trimming: 7 bases; junction bases outside the gene matches: 3. The CDR3 sequence is 12 residues long. CDR3 region: CASSWGQREAFF. The CDR3, as DNA: TGTGCCAGCAGCTGGGGACAGCGTGAAGCTTTCTTT.

At least ten counts were recorded for this clonotype. V gene TRBV7-3 combines with J gene TRBJ2-1; 9 nucleotides line up with TRBD1. Per the germline V gene, CDR1 is SGHTA and CDR2 is FQGTGA. This CDR3 is 15 amino acids long. The trim removed 5 bases at V and 8 bases at J, leaving 10 bases unmatched. The CDR3 reads CASSSPGQGPHEQFF. The CDR3 DNA is TGTGCCAGCAGCAGCCCGGGACAGGGTCCCCATGAGCAGTTCTTC.